The clone carrying this T cell receptor beta chain has only a few counts. Its antigen is unknown. V lost 5 bases, J lost 6 bases, and 23 bases lay in between. Germline V gene data show CDR1 as SGHTA and CDR2 as FQGNSA. The CDR3 totals 17 residues. This sample is drawn from a study of T cell repertoires in cytomegalovirus infection. TCRdb redid the calling of the reads with MiXCR, one entry per CDR3 protein. There are over 25,000 distinct CDR3 sequences in the sample; around 20% occur only once, and 70% to 90% lies in the top ten. Points from the study as a whole: Using cumulative public TCR beta family frequency, the authors identified those who carried CMV together with the relevant HLA.

This sequence originates from a human donor in good health (CMV status not recorded). Some clones in this sample may be carry-over from other donors' samples. The sample here was CD8+ T cells from cultured PBMCs, taken from culture after CMV antigen stimulation. The chain joins TRBV7-2 to TRBJ1-5; the D gene is possibly TRBD1 (6 bases). The CDR3 loop is CASSPRTVGPGGQPQHF. CDR3 coding DNA: TGTGCCAGCAGCCCCCGGACAGTGGGCCCGGGGGGTCAGCCCCAGCATTTT.